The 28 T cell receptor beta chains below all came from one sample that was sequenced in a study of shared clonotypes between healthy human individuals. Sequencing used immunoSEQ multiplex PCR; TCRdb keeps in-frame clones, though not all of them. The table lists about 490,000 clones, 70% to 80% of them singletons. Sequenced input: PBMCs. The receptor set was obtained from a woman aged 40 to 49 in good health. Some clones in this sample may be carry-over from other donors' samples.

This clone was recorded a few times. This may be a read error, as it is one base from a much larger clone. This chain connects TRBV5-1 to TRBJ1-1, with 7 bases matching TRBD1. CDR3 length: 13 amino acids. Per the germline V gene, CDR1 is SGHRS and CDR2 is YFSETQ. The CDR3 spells CASGLGTEGIAFF. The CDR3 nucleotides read TGCGCCAGCGGCTTGGGGACAGAGGGAATCGCTTTCTTT.

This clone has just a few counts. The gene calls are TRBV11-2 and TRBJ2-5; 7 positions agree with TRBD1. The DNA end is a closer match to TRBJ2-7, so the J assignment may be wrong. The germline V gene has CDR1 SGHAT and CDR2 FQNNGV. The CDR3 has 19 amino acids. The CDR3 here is CASSVYRGRGRSLHYEQYF. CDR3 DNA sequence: TGTGCCAGCAGCGTATACAGGGGAAGGGGACGGTCCCTTCATTACGAGCAGTACTTC.

CDR3 coding DNA: TGTGCCAGCAGCTTGCGACTAGCGGGATCCAATGAGCAGTTCTTC. Translation: CASSLRLAGSNEQFF. V usage is TRBV5-4 and J usage is TRBJ2-1; 11 positions agree with TRBD2. The CDR3 loop spans 15 amino acids. CDR1 is SGHNT and CDR2 is YYREEE in the germline V gene (reference sequence). The junction had 3 bases not matched to a gene; V was cut back by 1 base and J by 6 bases.

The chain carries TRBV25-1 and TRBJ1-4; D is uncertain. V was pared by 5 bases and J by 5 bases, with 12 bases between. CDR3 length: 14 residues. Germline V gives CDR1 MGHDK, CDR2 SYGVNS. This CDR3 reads CASSFSVTNEKLFF. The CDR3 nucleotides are TGTGCCAGCAGTTTTTCAGTGACAAATGAAAAACTGTTTTTT.

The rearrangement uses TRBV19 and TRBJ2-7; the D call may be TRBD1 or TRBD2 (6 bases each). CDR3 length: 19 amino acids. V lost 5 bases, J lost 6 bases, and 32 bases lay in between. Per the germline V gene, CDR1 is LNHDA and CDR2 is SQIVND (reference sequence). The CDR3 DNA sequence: TGTGCCAGTAGTTTGCGACCTCAAGGGGGGCAGGGGAGGATCTTCGAGCAGTACTTC. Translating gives CASSLRPQGGQGRIFEQYF.

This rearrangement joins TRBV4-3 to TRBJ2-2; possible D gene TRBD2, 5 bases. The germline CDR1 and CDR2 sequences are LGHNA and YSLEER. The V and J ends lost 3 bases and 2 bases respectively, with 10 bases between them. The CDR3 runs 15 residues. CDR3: CASSQDWENTGELFF. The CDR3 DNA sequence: TGCGCCAGCAGCCAGGACTGGGAAAACACCGGGGAGCTGTTTTTT.

DNA of the CDR3: TGTGCCAGCAGAGGGGACGCCCTGAACACTGAAGCTTTCTTT. The encoded protein is CASRGDALNTEAFF. The chain combines TRBV28 with TRBJ1-1, with a possible D match to TRBD1 (5 bases). The ends were cut back, 6 bases at V and 0 bases at J, with 11 bases in the middle. Per the germline V gene, CDR1 is MDHEN and CDR2 is SYDVKM. CDR3 length: 14 residues.

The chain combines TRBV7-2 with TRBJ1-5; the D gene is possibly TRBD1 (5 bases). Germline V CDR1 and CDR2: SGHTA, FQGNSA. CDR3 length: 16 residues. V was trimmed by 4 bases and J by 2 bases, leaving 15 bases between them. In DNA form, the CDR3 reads TGTGCCAGCAGCTCGACGCGGGGGTTGGGCAATCAGCCCCAGCATTTT. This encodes CASSSTRGLGNQPQHF.

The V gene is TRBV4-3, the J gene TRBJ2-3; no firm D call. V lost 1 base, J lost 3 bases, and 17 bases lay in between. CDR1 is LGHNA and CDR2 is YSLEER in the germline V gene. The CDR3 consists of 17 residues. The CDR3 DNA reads TGCGCCAGCAGCCAAGGAGGATGGTTTTTGTCGACAGATACGCAGTATTTT. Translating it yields CASSQGGWFLSTDTQYF.

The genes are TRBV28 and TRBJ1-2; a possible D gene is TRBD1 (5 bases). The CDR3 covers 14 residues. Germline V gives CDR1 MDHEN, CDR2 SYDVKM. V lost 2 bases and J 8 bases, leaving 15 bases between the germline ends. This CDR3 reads CASSLPPGTEGYTF. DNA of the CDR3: TGTGCCAGCAGTTTACCCCCCGGGACGGAGGGCTACACCTTC.

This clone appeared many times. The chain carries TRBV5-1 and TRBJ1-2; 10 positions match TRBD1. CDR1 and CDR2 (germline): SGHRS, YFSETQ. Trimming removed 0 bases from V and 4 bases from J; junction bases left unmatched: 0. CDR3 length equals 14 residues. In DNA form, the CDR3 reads TGCGCCAGCAGCTTGGGGACAGGGGGCTATGGCTACACCTTC. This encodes CASSLGTGGYGYTF.

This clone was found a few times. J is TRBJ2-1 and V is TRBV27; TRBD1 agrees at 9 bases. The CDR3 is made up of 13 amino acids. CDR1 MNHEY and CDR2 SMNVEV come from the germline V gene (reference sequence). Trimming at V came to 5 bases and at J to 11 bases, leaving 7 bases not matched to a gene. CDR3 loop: CASSIDRGAKQFF. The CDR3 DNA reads TGTGCCAGCAGTATCGACAGGGGGGCTAAGCAGTTCTTC.

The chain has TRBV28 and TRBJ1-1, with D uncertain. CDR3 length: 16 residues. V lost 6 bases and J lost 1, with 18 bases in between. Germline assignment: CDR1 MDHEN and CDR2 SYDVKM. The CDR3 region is CASSSLLYRENTEAFF. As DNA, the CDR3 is TGTGCCAGCAGCTCCCTACTATATAGGGAGAACACTGAAGCTTTCTTT.

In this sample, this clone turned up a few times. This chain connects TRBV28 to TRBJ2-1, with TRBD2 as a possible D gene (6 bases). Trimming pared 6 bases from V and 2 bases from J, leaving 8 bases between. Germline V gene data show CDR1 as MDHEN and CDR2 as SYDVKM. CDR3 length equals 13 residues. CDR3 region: CASRREPYNEQFF. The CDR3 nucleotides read TGTGCCAGCAGGCGGGAACCCTACAATGAGCAGTTCTTC.

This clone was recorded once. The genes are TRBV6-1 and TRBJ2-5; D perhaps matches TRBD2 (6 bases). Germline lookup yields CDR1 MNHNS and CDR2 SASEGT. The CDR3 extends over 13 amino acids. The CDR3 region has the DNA TGTACCTTGAAGGCGGGATTCCGGGAGACCCAGTACTTC. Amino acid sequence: CTLKAGFRETQYF.

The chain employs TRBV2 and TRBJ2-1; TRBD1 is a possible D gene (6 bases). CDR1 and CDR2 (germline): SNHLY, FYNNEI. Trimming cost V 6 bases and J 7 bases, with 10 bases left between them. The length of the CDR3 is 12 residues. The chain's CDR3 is CASSWTVNEQFF. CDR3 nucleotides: TGTGCCAGCAGCTGGACAGTGAATGAGCAGTTCTTC.

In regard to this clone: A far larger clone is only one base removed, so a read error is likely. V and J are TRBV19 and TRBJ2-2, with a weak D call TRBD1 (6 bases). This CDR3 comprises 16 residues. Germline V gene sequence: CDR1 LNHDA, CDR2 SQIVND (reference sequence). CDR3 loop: CAGSTPGHVGTGELFF. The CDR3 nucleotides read TGTGCCGGTAGTACCCCGGGACATGTCGGCACCGGGGAGCTGTTTTTT.

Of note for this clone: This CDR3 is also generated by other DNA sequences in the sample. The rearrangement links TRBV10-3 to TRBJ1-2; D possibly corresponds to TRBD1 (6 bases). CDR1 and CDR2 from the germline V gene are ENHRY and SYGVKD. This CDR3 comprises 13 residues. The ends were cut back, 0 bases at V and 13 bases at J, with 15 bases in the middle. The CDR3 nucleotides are TGTGCCATCAGTGAGTCTAACAGGGAGGCCGGCACCTTC. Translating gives CAISESNREAGTF.

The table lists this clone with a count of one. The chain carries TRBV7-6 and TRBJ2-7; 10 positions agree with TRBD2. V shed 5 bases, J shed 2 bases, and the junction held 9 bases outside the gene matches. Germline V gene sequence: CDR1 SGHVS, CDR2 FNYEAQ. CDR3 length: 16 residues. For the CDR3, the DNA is TGTGCCAGCAGCCAGGGGGTACTAGCGGGACCCTACGAGCAGTACTTC. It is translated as CASSQGVLAGPYEQYF.

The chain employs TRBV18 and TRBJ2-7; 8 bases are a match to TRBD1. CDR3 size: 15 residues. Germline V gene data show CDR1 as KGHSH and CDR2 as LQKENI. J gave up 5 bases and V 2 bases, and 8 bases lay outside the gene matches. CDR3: CASSPERQGADEQYF. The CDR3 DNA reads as TGTGCCAGCTCACCAGAGCGGCAGGGGGCGGACGAGCAGTACTTC.

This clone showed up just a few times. This chain's CDR3 is CASSDTRGSEQFF. The CDR3 nucleotides are TGTGCCAGTAGTGACACTAGGGGTAGTGAGCAGTTCTTC. The rearrangement joins TRBV19 to TRBJ2-1; D may correspond to TRBD1 or TRBD2 (5 bases each). The CDR3 totals 13 residues. CDR1 is LNHDA and CDR2 is SQIVND in the germline V gene (reference sequence). V was pared by 5 bases and J by 9 bases, with 14 bases between. Drawing the rest from reference TRBV19 and TRBJ2-1, the complete variable domain is DGGITQSPKYLFRKEGQNVTLSCEQNLNHDAMYWYRQDPGQGLRLIYYSQIVNDFQKGDIAEGYSVSREKKESFPLTVTSAQKNPTAFYLCASSDTRGSEQFFGPGTRLTVL.

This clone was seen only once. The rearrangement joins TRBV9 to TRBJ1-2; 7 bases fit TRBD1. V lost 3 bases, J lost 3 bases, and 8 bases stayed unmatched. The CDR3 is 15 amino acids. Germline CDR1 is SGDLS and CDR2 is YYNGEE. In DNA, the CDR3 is TGTGCCAGCAGCGGAGACAGGGAACCTCACTATGGCTACACCTTC. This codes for CASSGDREPHYGYTF.

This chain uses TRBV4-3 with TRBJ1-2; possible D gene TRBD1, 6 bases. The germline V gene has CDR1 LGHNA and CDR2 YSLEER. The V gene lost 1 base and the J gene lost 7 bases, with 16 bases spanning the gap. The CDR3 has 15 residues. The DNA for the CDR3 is TGCGCCAGCAGCCAAGTCGGCGGGGGGGCGCGTGGCTACACCTTC. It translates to CASSQVGGGARGYTF.

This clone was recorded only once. The CDR3 bases are TGTGCCAGCAGCGCGGACAGGGGGATAGTAGATACGCAGTATTTT. This codes for CASSADRGIVDTQYF. The chain recombines TRBV13 with TRBJ2-3; 10 positions match TRBD1. This CDR3 contains 15 residues. Germline trimming cut 5 bases from V and 5 bases from J; bases unmatched to any gene: 7. CDR1 is PRHDT and CDR2 is FYEKMQ in the germline V gene (reference sequence). Full variable domain (rest looked up from reference TRBV13 and TRBJ2-3): AAGVIQSPRHLIKEKRETATLKCYPIPRHDTVYWYQQGPGQDPQFLISFYEKMQSDKGSIPDRFSAQQFSDYHSELNMSSLELGDSALYFCASSADRGIVDTQYFGPGTRLTVL.

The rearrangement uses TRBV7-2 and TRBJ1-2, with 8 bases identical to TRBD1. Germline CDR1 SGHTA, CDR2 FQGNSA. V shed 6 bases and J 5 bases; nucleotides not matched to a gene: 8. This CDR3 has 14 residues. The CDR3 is CASSSAQGVYGYTF. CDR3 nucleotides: TGTGCCAGCAGTTCGGCACAGGGGGTTTATGGCTACACCTTC.

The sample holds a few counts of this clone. CDR3 protein: CASSASGYQPQHF. The CDR3 DNA is TGTGCCAGCAGTGCATCAGGGTACCAGCCCCAGCATTTT. This chain joins TRBV2 and TRBJ1-5; tentatively, D is TRBD1 (5 bases). CDR1 is SNHLY, CDR2 FYNNEI, per germline. Trimming took off 4 bases at V and 7 bases at J, with 11 bases between the two ends. CDR3 length: 13 amino acids.

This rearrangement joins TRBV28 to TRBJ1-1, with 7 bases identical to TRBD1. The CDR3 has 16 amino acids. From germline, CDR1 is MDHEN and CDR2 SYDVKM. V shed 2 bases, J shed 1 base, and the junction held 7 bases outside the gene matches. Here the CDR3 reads CASSLGSGTANTEAFF. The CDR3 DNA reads TGTGCCAGCAGTTTAGGGTCCGGGACAGCGAACACTGAAGCTTTCTTT.

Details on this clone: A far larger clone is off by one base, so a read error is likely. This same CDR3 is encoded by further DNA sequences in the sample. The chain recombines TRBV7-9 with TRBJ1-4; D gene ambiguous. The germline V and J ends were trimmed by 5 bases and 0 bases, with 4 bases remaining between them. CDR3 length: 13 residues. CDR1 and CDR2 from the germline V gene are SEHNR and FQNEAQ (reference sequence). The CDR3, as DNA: TGTGCCAGCAGCCCCTCAACTAATGAAAAACTGTTTTTT. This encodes CASSPSTNEKLFF.